This TCR beta chain derives from a study of T cells in Graves' hyperthyroidism and ophthalmopathy. This clonotype was recorded at least ten times. Using RNA transcripts as the source, TCR beta CDR3 regions were amplified. First-round RT-PCR targeting the TCR CDR3 was performed with the HTBI primer set. TCRdb re-called the multiplex PCR reads through MiXCR, storing one row per CDR3 protein. The sample lists roughly 180,000 distinct CDR3 sequences, more than 15% occurring once. CDR1 and CDR2 from the germline V gene are ENHRY and SYGVKD. The V segment lost 6 bases and the J segment 10 bases; nucleotides outside the gene matches: 4. The CDR3 sequence is 12 residues long.

The V call is TRBV10-3, the J call TRBJ1-3; TRBD1 aligns across 9 bases. The source material was blood. The clonotype comes from a woman aged 45-65 years with Graves' hyperthyroidism. The CDR3 loop is CAIRADRGTIYF. The DNA for the CDR3 is TGTGCCATCAGGGCGGACAGGGGAACCATATATTTT.